Detailed here is one T cell receptor (beta chain). These data come from a study of blood T cell repertoires in COVID-19. The wider study: COVID-19 samples from acute and convalescent phases originated in the United States, Italy and Spain. From T cells, B-cell-depleted T cells, or PBMCs came the material, which was cDNA or gDNA.

CDR3 size: 12 residues. In germline, CDR1 is MNHNY, CDR2 SVGAGI (reference sequence). Trimming took 5 bases from V and 6 from J, leaving 8 bases between them. TCRdb's copy holds only in-frame clones and misses some; the assay was immunoSEQ multiplex PCR. This sample has under 250,000 clones, with around nine tenths found just once. J is TRBJ2-1 and V is TRBV6-6; D uncertain. Sequenced: PBMCs or T cells enriched from blood (not recorded which). This receptor was obtained from a woman aged 25-40 years who had been exposed to COVID-19. The CDR3 is CASSHSLNEQFF. CDR3 coding DNA: TGTGCCAGCAGTCATTCCCTCAATGAGCAGTTCTTC.